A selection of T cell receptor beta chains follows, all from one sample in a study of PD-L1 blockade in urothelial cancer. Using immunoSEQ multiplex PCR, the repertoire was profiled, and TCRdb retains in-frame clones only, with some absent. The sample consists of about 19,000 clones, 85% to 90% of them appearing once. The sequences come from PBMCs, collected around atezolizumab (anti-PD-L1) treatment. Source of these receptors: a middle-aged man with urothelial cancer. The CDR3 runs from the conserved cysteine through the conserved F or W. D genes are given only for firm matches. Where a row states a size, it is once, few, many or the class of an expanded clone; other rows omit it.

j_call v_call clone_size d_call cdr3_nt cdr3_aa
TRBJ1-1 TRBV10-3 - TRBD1 TGTGCCATCACAGGGGGCGCGTTGGACACTGAAGCTTTCTTT CAITGGALDTEAFF
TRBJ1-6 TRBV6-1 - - TGTGCCAGCAGTGAAGTACAGGGTCCTAATTCACCCCTCCACTTT CASSEVQGPNSPLHF
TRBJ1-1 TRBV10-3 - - TGTGCCATCAGTGAGTTTTCAGGGGCGATGGGGTCCGAAGCTTTCTTT CAISEFSGAMGSEAFF
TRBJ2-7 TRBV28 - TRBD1 TGTGCCAGCAAGCCCAGGGACAGTGCCTACGAGCAGTACTTC CASKPRDSAYEQYF
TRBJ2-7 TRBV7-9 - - TGTGCCAGCAGCCCCCACCTTCCCGCGTACGAGCAGTACTTC CASSPHLPAYEQYF
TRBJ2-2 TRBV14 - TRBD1 TGTGCCAGCAGCCAACGACAGGGGCTCGGTTCTCCCGGGGAGCTGTTTTTT CASSQRQGLGSPGELFF
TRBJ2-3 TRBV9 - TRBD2 TGTGCCAGCAGCATATTAGCGGGGGGGGTAGATACGCAGTATTTT CASSILAGGVDTQYF
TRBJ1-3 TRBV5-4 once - TGTGCCAGCAGCTTACTCCGACAGACGGGAGTGGCTGGAAACACCATATATTTT CASSLLRQTGVAGNTIYF
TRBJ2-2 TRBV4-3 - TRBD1 TGCGCCAGCAGCGTCGGGACAGGGTTAGCCGGGGAGCTGTTTTTT CASSVGTGLAGELFF
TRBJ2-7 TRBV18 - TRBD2 TGTGCCAGCTCACCGCTAGCGGGCAGCTCCTACGAGCAGTACTTC CASSPLAGSSYEQYF
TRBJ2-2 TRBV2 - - TGTGCCAGCAGAGAAGAACAGGGTTCCGGGGAGCTGTTTTTT CASREEQGSGELFF
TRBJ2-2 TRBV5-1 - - TGCGCCAGCAGCTCGGCCAGGGGGAACACCGGGGAGCTGTTTTTT CASSSARGNTGELFF
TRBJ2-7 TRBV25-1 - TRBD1 TGTGCCAGCACATCGGATCGGGACAGCTACGAGCAGTACTTC CASTSDRDSYEQYF
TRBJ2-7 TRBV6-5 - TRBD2 TGTGCCAGCAGTTCCCTCGGGGGGTCCTTAACCTACGAGCAGTACTTC CASSSLGGSLTYEQYF
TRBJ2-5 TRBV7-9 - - TGTGCCAGCAGCCCATTAGGATCAGGGGAGACCCAGTACTTC CASSPLGSGETQYF
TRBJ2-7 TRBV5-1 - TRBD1 TGCGCCAGCAGAGCGACAGGGACAATCTACGAGCAGTACTTC CASRATGTIYEQYF
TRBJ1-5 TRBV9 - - TGTGCCAGCAGCATTACAGCTTCGGGCAATCAGCCCCAGCATTTT CASSITASGNQPQHF
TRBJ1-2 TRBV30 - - TGTGCCTGGAGTGTCCAGGGTTACTATGGCTACACCTTC CAWSVQGYYGYTF
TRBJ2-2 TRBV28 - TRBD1 TGTGCCAGCAGACGACGGACAGGGTATACCACCGGGGAGCTGTTTTTT CASRRRTGYTTGELFF
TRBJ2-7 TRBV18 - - TGTGCCAGCTCACCAGGCGCTAGCTACGAGCAGTACTTC CASSPGASYEQYF
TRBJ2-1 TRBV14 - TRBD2 TGTGCCAGCAGCCAATTAGCGGGAGGGTGGGGCGATGAGCAGTTCTTC CASSQLAGGWGDEQFF
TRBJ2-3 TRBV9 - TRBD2 TGTGCCAGCAGCACCCGACTAGCGGGGGGCCGGTATGATACGCAGTATTTT CASSTRLAGGRYDTQYF
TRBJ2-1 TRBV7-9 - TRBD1 TGTGCCAGCAGCTTAAGGGGCGGGACAGGGTACAATGAGCAGTTCTTC CASSLRGGTGYNEQFF
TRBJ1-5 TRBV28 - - TGTGCCAGCAGTTCTTCCGGCCCTGTGGGGAGTCAGCCCCAGCATTTT CASSSSGPVGSQPQHF
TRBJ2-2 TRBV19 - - TGTGCCAGTAGTAAAAGGGAGAGCACCGGGGAGCTGTTTTTT CASSKRESTGELFF
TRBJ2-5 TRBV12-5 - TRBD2 TGTGCTAGTGGTTCACTAGCGGGGGTAGGTGGAGAGACCCAGTACTTC CASGSLAGVGGETQYF
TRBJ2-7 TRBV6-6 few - TGTGCCAGCAGTTACACACTATACGAGCAGTACTTC CASSYTLYEQYF
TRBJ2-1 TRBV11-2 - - TGTGCCAGCAGCTTAGGGAGCAGGGTTAACAATGAGCAGTTCTTC CASSLGSRVNNEQFF
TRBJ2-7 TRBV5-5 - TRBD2 TGTGCCAGCAGCTTGGACGCCGGGGGGGCCTACGAGCAGTACTTC CASSLDAGGAYEQYF
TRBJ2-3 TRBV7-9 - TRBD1 TGTGCCAGCAGCTTAGGGACAGGGGGATCTAGCACAGATACGCAGTATTTT CASSLGTGGSSTDTQYF
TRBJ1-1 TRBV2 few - TGTGCCAGCAGCCCCAAGGGGGATGCTTTCTTT CASSPKGDAFF
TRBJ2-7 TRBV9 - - TGTGCCAGCAGCGTAGGTTTTCGGGGGGCAAACGAGCAGTACTTC CASSVGFRGANEQYF
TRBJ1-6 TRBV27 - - TGTGCCAGCAGTGTAACTCTCGGGGGTACCGCCGGTTCACCCCTCCACTTT CASSVTLGGTAGSPLHF
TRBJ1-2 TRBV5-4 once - TGTGCCAGCAGCTTGGGACAAGCTAACTATGGCTACACCTTC CASSLGQANYGYTF
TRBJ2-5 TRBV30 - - TGTGCCTCCGGGGGTACACAAGAGACCCAGTACTTC CASGGTQETQYF
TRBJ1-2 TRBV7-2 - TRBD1 TGTGCCAGCAGCGTTTATTCCCAGGGGGCCGCCTATGGCTACACCTTC CASSVYSQGAAYGYTF
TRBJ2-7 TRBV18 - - TGTGCCAGCTCACCTGGAGGGGCCCCCTACGAGCAGTACTTC CASSPGGAPYEQYF
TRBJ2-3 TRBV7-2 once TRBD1 TGTGCCAGCAGCCCATGGACAGGAGCTAGCACAGATACGCAGTATTTT CASSPWTGASTDTQYF
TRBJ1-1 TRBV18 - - TGTGCCAGCTCACTACTTCCTGACAAGAACACTGAAGCTTTCTTT CASSLLPDKNTEAFF
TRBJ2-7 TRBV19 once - TGTGCCAGTAGGAGCATCGGGGGAGGCTACGAGCAGTACTTC CASRSIGGGYEQYF
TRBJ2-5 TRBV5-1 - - TGCGCCAGCAGCTTGACCCCGCAGGGGCAAGAGACCCAGTACTTC CASSLTPQGQETQYF
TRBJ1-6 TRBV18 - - TGTGCCAGCTCACCGTCGAACCGGGACACTTATAATTCACCCCTCCACTTT CASSPSNRDTYNSPLHF
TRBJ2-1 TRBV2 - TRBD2 TGTGCCAGCAGTGAAAGGACTAGCGGTTACAATGAGCAGTTCTTC CASSERTSGYNEQFF
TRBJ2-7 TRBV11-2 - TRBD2 TGTGCCAGCAGCTTACTAGCGGGGGGGATGAACGAGCAGTACTTC CASSLLAGGMNEQYF
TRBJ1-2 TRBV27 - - TGTGCCAGCAGTTCCGGGAGGACTAACTATGGCTACACCTTC CASSSGRTNYGYTF
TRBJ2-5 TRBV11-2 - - TGTGCCAGCAGCTCGGGACTCCAAGAGACCCAGTACTTC CASSSGLQETQYF
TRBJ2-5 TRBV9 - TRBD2 TGTGCCAGCAGCGGTAGCGGGGGGGGACAAGAGACCCAGTACTTC CASSGSGGGQETQYF
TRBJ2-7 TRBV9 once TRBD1 TGTGCCAGCAGCGCAGGGGGCGGCGAGCAGTACTTC CASSAGGGEQYF
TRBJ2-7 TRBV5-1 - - TGCGCCAGCAGCACGGACGGACTCTACGAGCAGTACTTC CASSTDGLYEQYF
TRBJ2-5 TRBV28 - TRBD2 TGTGCCAGCGAAGAGGGAGGGATCCAAGAGACCCAGTACTTC CASEEGGIQETQYF
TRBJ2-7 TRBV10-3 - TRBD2 TGTGCCACCCGTGGGCCGGGACTAGCTGGCGAGCAGTACTTC CATRGPGLAGEQYF
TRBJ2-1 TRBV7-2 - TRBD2 TGTGCCAGCAGCTTAGCCGGGACTAGCGCTTACAATGAGCAGTTCTTC CASSLAGTSAYNEQFF
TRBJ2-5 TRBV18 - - TGTGCCAGCTCACCAGGGGCAGAGACCCAGTACTTC CASSPGAETQYF
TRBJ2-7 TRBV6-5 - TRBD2 TGTGCCAGCAGCCGGGGACTAGCGGGCGAGCAGTACTTC CASSRGLAGEQYF
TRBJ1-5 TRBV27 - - TGTGCCAGCAGTTTAGGAGGGATAACCCAGCCCCAGCATTTT CASSLGGITQPQHF
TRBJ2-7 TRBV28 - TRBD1 TGTGCCAGCAGGGGGGGACAGGCTACGTACTTC CASRGGQATYF
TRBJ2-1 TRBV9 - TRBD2 TGTGCCAGCAGCGGGCCCCTACGACTAGCGGGGGGGCCCAATGAGCAGTTCTTC CASSGPLRLAGGPNEQFF
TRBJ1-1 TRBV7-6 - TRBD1 TGTGCCAGCAGCTTAGCGGCGGCAGGGGGAACTGAAGCTTTCTTT CASSLAAAGGTEAFF
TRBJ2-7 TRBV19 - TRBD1 TGTGCCAGTAGTATAGGGACAGGGGTCCACGAGCAGTACTTC CASSIGTGVHEQYF